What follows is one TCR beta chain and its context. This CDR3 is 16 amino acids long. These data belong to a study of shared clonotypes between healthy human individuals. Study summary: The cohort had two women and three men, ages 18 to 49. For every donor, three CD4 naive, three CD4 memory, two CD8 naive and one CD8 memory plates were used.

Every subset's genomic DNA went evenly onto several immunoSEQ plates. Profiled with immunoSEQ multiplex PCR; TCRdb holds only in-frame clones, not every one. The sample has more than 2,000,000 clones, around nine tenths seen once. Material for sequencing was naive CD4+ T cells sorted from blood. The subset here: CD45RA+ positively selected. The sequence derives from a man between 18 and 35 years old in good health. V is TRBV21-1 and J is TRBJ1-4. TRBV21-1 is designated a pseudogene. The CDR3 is CASMIISRSGDEKLFF. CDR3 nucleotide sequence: TGTGCCAGCATGATCATCTCCAGGAGTGGAGATGAAAAACTGTTTTTT.